Listed below are T cell receptor beta chains from one sample, sequenced in a study of radiotherapy plus CTLA-4 blockade in lung cancer. Sequencing used immunoSEQ multiplex PCR; TCRdb keeps in-frame clones, though not all of them. Among around 99,000 clones listed, approximately 86% were seen once. The sequenced sample was peripheral blood, obtained from a patient treated with radiotherapy plus ipilimumab. These receptor sequences come from a human donor with non-small cell lung cancer that progressed on radiotherapy plus ipilimumab. Each CDR3 is given with its conserved first and last residue. D genes are given only for firm matches. Clone size is shown for a subset of rows, as once, few, many or a class of expanded clone.

clone_size	v_call	j_call	d_call	cdr3_aa	cdr3_nt
few	TRBV25-1	TRBJ2-3	TRBD2	CASSGGEGWGTDTQYF	TGTGCCAGCAGTGGGGGGGAGGGCTGGGGCACAGATACGCAGTATTTT
.	TRBV7-9	TRBJ2-1	.	CASSLATGGNEQFF	TGTGCCAGCAGCTTAGCGACCGGAGGCAATGAGCAGTTCTTC
.	TRBV2	TRBJ2-7	TRBD2	CASLVAGGNYEQYF	TGTGCCAGCTTGGTAGCGGGAGGGAACTACGAGCAGTACTTC
.	TRBV29-1	TRBJ1-2	.	CSVEGEGGLGGYTF	TGCAGCGTTGAGGGGGAGGGGGGCCTAGGAGGCTACACCTTC
.	TRBV2	TRBJ1-2	TRBD1	CASSERDRGSHGYTF	TGTGCCAGCAGTGAAAGAGACAGGGGTTCCCATGGCTACACCTTC
.	TRBV5-1	TRBJ2-7	.	CASRRDHSYEQYF	TGCGCCAGCAGAAGGGACCACTCCTACGAGCAGTACTTC
.	TRBV19	TRBJ2-6	TRBD1	CASSPIRDRGSEGANVLTF	TGTGCCAGTAGCCCCATCCGAGACAGGGGGTCGGAGGGGGCCAACGTCCTGACTTTC
.	TRBV27	TRBJ1-5	TRBD1	CASSSTGWEPQHF	TGTGCCAGCAGTTCGACAGGGTGGGAGCCCCAGCATTTT
once	TRBV18	TRBJ2-7	TRBD2	CASSPQTSGGLEQYF	TGTGCCAGCTCACCGCAGACTAGCGGGGGACTCGAGCAGTACTTC
.	TRBV12-2	TRBJ2-3	.	CASRLVLAGDVTDTQYF	TGTGCAAGTCGCTTAGTGCTAGCGGGAGATGTGACAGATACGCAGTATTTT
.	TRBV6-1	TRBJ2-4	.	CASSEDRDWAKIGIQYF	TGTGCCAGCAGTGAAGATCGGGACTGGGCGAAAATTGGCATTCAGTACTTC
.	TRBV6-6	TRBJ1-3	.	CASRYGGAISGNTIYF	TGTGCCAGCAGATACGGTGGGGCAATCTCTGGAAACACCATATATTTT
.	TRBV5-1	TRBJ1-1	.	CASRPLLGNTEAFF	TGCGCCAGCAGACCTCTGTTGGGGAACACTGAAGCTTTCTTT
few	TRBV5-4	TRBJ2-7	TRBD1	CASSLELDRVF	TGTGCCAGCAGCTTGGAGTTGGACAGGGTTTTC
.	TRBV12-5	TRBJ2-2	TRBD1	CASGLVLHRGTGELFF	TGTGCTAGTGGTTTGGTACTGCACAGGGGGACCGGGGAGCTGTTTTTT
.	TRBV19	TRBJ2-3	.	CASTQAHSELLNTQYF	TGTGCCAGTACCCAAGCCCATTCCGAATTGTTGAATACGCAGTATTTT
few	TRBV6-9	TRBJ1-4	.	CASSYSFAGTNEKLFF	TGTGCCAGCAGTTACTCGTTCGCAGGAACTAATGAAAAACTGTTTTTT
.	TRBV5-4	TRBJ2-3	.	CASSSREKGADTQYF	TGTGCCAGCAGCTCACGGGAGAAAGGCGCAGATACGCAGTATTTT
.	TRBV18	TRBJ2-1	.	CASSPGRSSYNEQFF	TGTGCCAGCTCACCTGGCAGGTCCTCCTACAATGAGCAGTTCTTC
.	TRBV5-4	TRBJ2-7	TRBD2	CASSRRTSGIYYEQYF	TGTGCCAGCAGCCGTAGGACTAGCGGAATCTACTACGAGCAGTACTTC
.	TRBV5-6	TRBJ2-2	.	CASSSDRMTNTGELFF	TGTGCCAGCAGCTCCGACAGGATGACGAACACCGGGGAGCTGTTTTTT
.	TRBV11-2	TRBJ1-2	TRBD1	CASSGDRNYGYTF	TGTGCCAGCAGCGGGGACAGGAACTATGGCTACACCTTC
.	TRBV29-1	TRBJ1-2	TRBD1	CSVEDPLGTGVRYGYTF	TGCAGCGTTGAAGATCCTCTGGGGACAGGGGTCCGCTATGGCTACACCTTC
.	TRBV7-9	TRBJ1-4	TRBD1	CASSLGQGGTNEKLFF	TGTGCCAGCAGCTTAGGGCAGGGGGGGACTAATGAAAAACTGTTTTTT
.	TRBV2	TRBJ2-2	TRBD2	CASLPSGKTGELFF	TGTGCCAGCCTTCCTAGCGGGAAGACCGGGGAGCTGTTTTTT
.	TRBV10-2	TRBJ2-7	.	CASSEGRLSQQYF	TGCGCCAGCAGTGAAGGCCGGCTCAGTCAGCAGTACTTC
.	TRBV2	TRBJ2-1	TRBD2	CASSERLAGRNEQFF	TGTGCCAGCAGTGAACGTCTAGCGGGGCGTAATGAGCAGTTCTTC
.	TRBV10-3	TRBJ2-7	.	CAISDGLRDEQYF	TGTGCCATCAGTGATGGCCTGCGGGACGAGCAGTACTTC
.	TRBV27	TRBJ1-3	TRBD1	CASSSDRGSGNTIYF	TGTGCCAGCAGTTCCGACAGGGGGTCTGGAAACACCATATATTTT
.	TRBV6-1	TRBJ1-2	.	CATAPTWADYGYTF	TGTGCCACCGCCCCCACTTGGGCGGACTATGGCTACACCTTC
few	TRBV6-1	TRBJ2-2	.	CASSEFAGNTGELFF	TGTGCCAGCAGTGAATTTGCGGGGAACACCGGGGAGCTGTTTTTT
.	TRBV10-3	TRBJ2-1	.	CAIRKGSSSYNEQFF	TGTGCCATCAGGAAGGGGTCCAGCTCCTACAATGAGCAGTTCTTC
.	TRBV19	TRBJ2-1	.	CASSIVGVKYNEQFF	TGTGCCAGTAGTATAGTGGGGGTAAAGTACAATGAGCAGTTCTTC
.	TRBV2	TRBJ2-1	TRBD2	CASSYGTINEQFF	TGTGCCAGCAGTTACGGGACTATTAATGAGCAGTTCTTC
.	TRBV7-2	TRBJ1-5	.	CASSLQGNQPQHF	TGTGCCAGCAGCTTGCAGGGTAACCAGCCCCAGCATTTT
.	TRBV7-9	TRBJ2-7	.	CASSLTGQSYEQYF	TGTGCCAGCAGCCTAACGGGGCAGTCCTACGAGCAGTACTTC
once	TRBV4-1	TRBJ1-2	.	CASSQDPVTYGYTF	TGCGCCAGCAGCCAAGACCCAGTTACCTATGGCTACACCTTC
.	TRBV5-1	TRBJ2-2	.	CASSNSGSNTGELFF	TGCGCCAGCAGTAATTCCGGTTCGAACACCGGGGAGCTGTTTTTT
few	TRBV10-3	TRBJ1-2	TRBD1	CAIRGDRDYGYTF	TGTGCCATCAGGGGGGACAGGGATTATGGCTACACCTTC
.	TRBV27	TRBJ2-5	TRBD2	CASSLFIPGLAGSEETQYF	TGTGCCAGCAGTTTATTTATCCCTGGACTAGCGGGATCGGAGGAGACCCAGTACTTC
.	TRBV10-3	TRBJ1-2	.	CAISESSGQRGGYTF	TGTGCCATCAGTGAGTCATCGGGCCAAAGGGGTGGCTACACCTTC
.	TRBV2	TRBJ2-5	.	CASSTGGETQYF	TGTGCCAGCAGTACTGGAGGGGAGACCCAGTACTTC
.	TRBV14	TRBJ1-1	TRBD1	CASSQRTGRQTEAFF	TGTGCCAGCAGCCAAAGGACAGGGAGACAGACTGAAGCTTTCTTT
.	TRBV7-3	TRBJ2-3	.	CASSSGQTDTQYF	TGTGCCAGCAGCTCTGGACAAACAGATACGCAGTATTTT
.	TRBV7-8	TRBJ2-7	.	CASSLEESMVYEQYF	TGTGCCAGCAGCTTAGAGGAGAGCATGGTTTACGAGCAGTACTTC
once	TRBV27	TRBJ2-7	.	CASSLKLFGYEQYF	TGTGCCAGCAGTTTAAAACTATTCGGGTACGAGCAGTACTTC
.	TRBV11-2	TRBJ2-3	TRBD2	CASSRRLRGRLSPDTQYF	TGTGCCAGCAGCCGACGACTGCGCGGGAGGTTGTCGCCAGATACGCAGTATTTT
.	TRBV23-1	TRBJ1-5	.	CASSQGQGWGNQPQHF	TGCGCCAGCAGTCAAGGGCAGGGTTGGGGCAATCAGCCCCAGCATTTT
.	TRBV19	TRBJ1-5	.	CASTETGSPRQPQHF	TGTGCCAGTACGGAGACCGGATCCCCTAGGCAGCCCCAGCATTTT
.	TRBV5-8	TRBJ2-3	.	CASSFGRGTASSTDTQYF	TGTGCCAGCAGCTTCGGAAGGGGTACAGCGTCTAGCACAGATACGCAGTATTTT
once	TRBV7-2	TRBJ2-7	.	CASSLARLGGVEQYF	TGTGCCAGCAGCTTAGCGCGACTAGGGGGTGTCGAGCAGTACTTC
.	TRBV19	TRBJ2-7	TRBD1	CASSQWTGGGEQYF	TGTGCCAGTAGTCAATGGACAGGGGGAGGCGAGCAGTACTTC
.	TRBV10-3	TRBJ2-2	TRBD2	CAISESRTSGTGELFF	TGTGCCATCAGTGAGTCCCGGACTAGCGGCACCGGGGAGCTGTTTTTT
.	TRBV6-5	TRBJ1-1	.	CASSYSKRGVNTEAFF	TGTGCCAGCAGTTACTCGAAGAGGGGCGTGAACACTGAAGCTTTCTTT
.	TRBV5-1	TRBJ2-5	TRBD2	CASSLSLAAILRTQYF	TGCGCCAGCAGCTTGAGTCTAGCGGCAATTCTTAGGACCCAGTACTTC